Below, 32 T cell receptor beta chains from the same sample are listed, as sequenced in a study of cytomegalovirus exposure and HLA in healthy donors. Primers: 60 Vbeta forward and 13 Jbeta reverse. Repertoires were generated with immunoSEQ multiplex PCR, while TCRdb's copy carries only in-frame clones and drops some. The sample lists about 260,000 clones; 84% were seen once. Input material: PBMCs. These receptors came from a woman in her thirties or forties in good health and CMV-seropositive.

The V gene is TRBV7-3, the J gene TRBJ2-3; 9 nucleotides align to TRBD2. V shed 2 bases and J 3 bases; nucleotides not matched to a gene: 6. Per the germline V gene, CDR1 is SGHTA and CDR2 is FQGTGA. The length of the CDR3 is 16 residues. In DNA, the CDR3 is TGTGCCAGCAGCTTATCCCTAGCGGGATTGACAGATACGCAGTATTTT. The encoded protein is CASSLSLAGLTDTQYF. The whole variable domain, remainder taken from reference TRBV7-3 and TRBJ2-3, is GAGVSQTPSNKVTEKGKYVELRCDPISGHTALYWYRQSLGQGPEFLIYFQGTGAADDSGLPNDRFFAVRPEGSVSTLKIQRTERGDSAVYLCASSLSLAGLTDTQYFGPGTRLTVL.

The chain has TRBV5-8 and TRBJ2-3; 9 bases align to TRBD1. This CDR3 contains 15 residues. Losses at the gene ends were 4 bases for V and 4 bases for J; bases not matched to a gene: 7. Germline lookup yields CDR1 SGHTS and CDR2 YDEGEE. The CDR3 DNA follows: TGTGCCAGCAGCCCCACAGGGGGCTGGGCAGATACGCAGTATTTT. This sequence encodes CASSPTGGWADTQYF. Together with reference TRBV5-8 and TRBJ2-3, the CDR3 gives the full variable domain: EAGVTQSPTHLIKTRGQQATLRCSPISGHTSVYWYQQALGLGLQFLLWYDEGEERNRGNFPPRFSGRQFPNYSSELNVNALELEDSALYLCASSPTGGWADTQYFGPGTRLTVL.

J is TRBJ1-5 and V is TRBV27; 9 positions match TRBD1. The CDR3 is 16 amino acids. The J segment lost 8 bases and the V segment lost 5 bases, leaving 13 bases of the junction unmatched. CDR1 is MNHEY and CDR2 is SMNVEV in the germline V gene (reference sequence). The CDR3 is CASSPGTGYGEEPQHF. The CDR3 bases are TGTGCCAGCAGTCCCGGGACAGGGTATGGGGAGGAGCCCCAGCATTTT.

This sequence joins TRBV7-8 and TRBJ1-6, with D tentatively TRBD1 (5 bases). The germline gives CDR1 SGHVS, CDR2 FQNEAQ. Trimming stripped 0 bases from V and 4 bases from J, with 22 bases between. The CDR3 runs to 20 residues. CDR3: CASSLAQGMGRERYNSPLHF. CDR3 DNA sequence: TGTGCCAGCAGCTTAGCGCAAGGGATGGGCAGGGAAAGGTATAATTCACCCCTCCACTTT.

This clone was detected a few times. At one end the junction does not follow the germline gene, possibly because of a read error. The rearrangement links TRBV7-9 to TRBJ2-7, with a possible D match to TRBD1 (6 bases). This CDR3 comprises 14 residues. CDR1 is SEHNR and CDR2 is FQNEAQ in the germline V gene (reference sequence). The CDR3 is CSSSSKWTDYEQYF. In DNA form, the CDR3 reads TGTTCCAGCAGCTCAAAGTGGACAGACTACGAGCAGTACTTC.

The rearrangement joins TRBV4-1 to TRBJ2-1; 8 bases map to TRBD2. The V segment lost 7 bases and the J segment 2 bases; nucleotides outside the gene matches: 7. The CDR3 is made up of 15 amino acids. CDR1 is MGHRA and CDR2 is YSYEKL in the germline V gene. This chain's CDR3 is CASKGREGPYNEQFF. In DNA, the CDR3 is TGCGCCAGCAAGGGACGGGAGGGTCCCTACAATGAGCAGTTCTTC.

This chain uses TRBV29-1 with TRBJ1-1; weak D call: TRBD1 (6 bases). CDR1 SQVTM and CDR2 ANQGSEA come from the germline V gene. V was pared by 5 bases and J by 1 base, with 11 bases between. The CDR3 has 13 residues. The CDR3 here is CSVMGQQNTEAFF. The CDR3 nucleotides are TGCAGCGTTATGGGACAACAGAACACTGAAGCTTTCTTT.

The J gene is TRBJ1-6, the V gene TRBV5-1; 8 bases line up with TRBD1. Germline CDR1 is SGHRS and CDR2 is YFSETQ. Trimming took 4 bases from V and 7 from J; bases not matched to a gene: 10. CDR3 length: 16 residues. In nucleotides, the CDR3 is TGCGCCAGCAGCCTCCAGGACAGGGTCAGCAATTCACCCCTCCACTTT. Its translation: CASSLQDRVSNSPLHF.

Note on this clone: Other DNA sequences in the sample encode the same CDR3. This chain connects TRBV11-3 to TRBJ2-5; TRBD1 agrees at 7 bases. Trimming cost V 5 bases and J 3 bases; bases outside gene matches: 3. The CDR3 sequence is 13 residues long. Germline V gene sequence: CDR1 SGHNT, CDR2 YENEEA. The chain's CDR3 is CASSPGQKETQYF. CDR3 DNA: TGTGCCAGCAGCCCGGGACAGAAAGAGACCCAGTACTTC. Filled out from reference TRBV11-3 and TRBJ2-5, the complete variable domain reads EAGVVQSPRYKIIEKKQPVAFWCNPISGHNTLYWYLQNLGQGPELLIRYENEEAVDDSQLPKDRFSAERLKGVDSTLKIQPAELGDSAVYLCASSPGQKETQYFGPGTRLLVL.

This chain joins TRBV18 and TRBJ2-3; 7 bases agree with TRBD1. J gave up 2 bases and V 5 bases, and 7 bases lay outside the gene matches. Germline loops: CDR1 KGHSH, CDR2 LQKENI. The CDR3 has 15 amino acids. CDR3 coding DNA: TGTGCCAGCTCAGCATACAGGGGCAACACAGATACGCAGTATTTT. Its protein product is CASSAYRGNTDTQYF.

V and J are TRBV7-9 and TRBJ2-3; 8 bases line up with TRBD1. CDR3 size: 14 residues. Germline assignment: CDR1 SEHNR and CDR2 FQNEAQ (reference sequence). V trimming: 5 bases; J trimming: 6 bases; junction bases outside the gene matches: 7. The CDR3 DNA reads as TGTGCCAGCAGCCCCACCGACAGGGGTGATACGCAGTATTTT. Its translation is CASSPTDRGDTQYF.

Concerning this clone itself: Other DNA sequences in this sample translate to the same CDR3. The gene calls are TRBV6-5 and TRBJ2-1, with D perhaps matching TRBD1 (6 bases). Germline V gene sequence: CDR1 MNHEY, CDR2 SVGAGI. The V end was cut by 2 bases, the J end by 7 bases, with 6 bases between. This CDR3 has 12 residues. The CDR3 DNA follows: TGTGCCAGCAGTTACAGGGGGAATGAGCAGTTCTTC. Its protein product is CASSYRGNEQFF.

This clone was observed a few times. This chain links TRBV5-6 with TRBJ2-5; maybe TRBD1 (6 bases). Germline assignment: CDR1 SGHDT and CDR2 YYEEEE. The V end lost 4 bases, the J end lost 5 bases, and 12 bases lay between the germline ends. The CDR3 sequence is 13 residues long. CDR3 sequence reads: CASSQDRRETQYF. CDR3 sequence (DNA): TGTGCCAGCAGCCAGGACAGACGCGAGACCCAGTACTTC.

The chain is built from TRBV7-2 and TRBJ1-2; 9 bases align to TRBD1. Per the germline V gene, CDR1 is SGHTA and CDR2 is FQGNSA. Trimming removed 5 bases from V and 8 bases from J; junction bases left unmatched: 9. This CDR3 has 14 residues. The chain's CDR3 is CASSPSGTGLGYTF. The CDR3 nucleotides are TGTGCCAGCAGCCCCTCTGGGACAGGGCTGGGCTACACCTTC.

V is TRBV28 and J is TRBJ2-3; 10 nucleotides match TRBD2. V shed 4 bases, J shed 0 bases, and the junction held 1 base outside the gene matches. CDR1 and CDR2 from the germline V gene are MDHEN and SYDVKM. The CDR3 sequence is 15 residues long. The CDR3 loop is CASSSSGRSTDTQYF. For the CDR3, the DNA is TGTGCCAGCAGTTCTAGCGGGAGAAGCACAGATACGCAGTATTTT.

The chain uses TRBV12-5 and TRBJ2-7, with D possibly TRBD1 on 6 matching bases. Germline V gives CDR1 LGHNT, CDR2 FRNRAP. CDR3 length: 15 residues. The ends were cut back, 2 bases at V and 5 bases at J, with 16 bases in the middle. The CDR3, as DNA: TGTGCTAGTGGTTTGACCTCAACAGGGAAGGACGAGCAGTACTTC. Protein sequence: CASGLTSTGKDEQYF.

This clone was detected ten times or more. The chain combines TRBV6-5 with TRBJ1-3; D possibly corresponds to TRBD1 (5 bases). V lost 6 bases to trimming and J lost 4 bases, with 13 bases between them. The germline V gene encodes CDR1 MNHEY and CDR2 SVGAGI. The CDR3 has 14 amino acids. The CDR3 DNA reads TGTGCCAGCAGGAAAGGGGCGCACGGAAACACCATATATTTT. Translation: CASRKGAHGNTIYF.

The chain carries TRBV29-1 and TRBJ2-1; TRBD2 aligns across 9 bases. This CDR3 contains 15 residues. Germline CDR1 is SQVTM and CDR2 is ANQGSEA. V lost 3 bases to trimming and J lost 10 bases; unmatched junction nucleotides: 13. The CDR3 coding sequence is TGCAGCGTTGATTGGCGGGAGGGCCGATTGGGCGAGCAGTTCTTC. This encodes CSVDWREGRLGEQFF.

CDR3 in DNA: TGTGCCAGCAGTCGCAGACAGGGGTTGTCACCCCTCCACTTT. It yields the protein CASSRRQGLSPLHF. The chain recombines TRBV28 with TRBJ1-6; 8 bases align to TRBD1. This CDR3 is built from 14 residues. After removal of 5 bases from V and 10 bases from J, the junction contained 7 bases not matched to a gene. Germline V gene sequence: CDR1 MDHEN, CDR2 SYDVKM.

The V call is TRBV27, the J call TRBJ2-1, with 7 bases aligning to TRBD1. There are 13 residues in the CDR3. Germline-derived CDR1 and CDR2 are MNHEY and SMNVEV (reference sequence). Trimming at V came to 5 bases and at J to 4 bases, leaving 2 bases not matched to a gene. The CDR3 reads CASSLGQYNEQFF. The CDR3, as DNA: TGTGCCAGCAGTCTGGGACAGTACAATGAGCAGTTCTTC.

The rearrangement links TRBV7-6 to TRBJ2-7, with a tentative D call TRBD1 (5 bases). Looked up from germline, CDR1 is SGHVS and CDR2 is FNYEAQ. V was shortened by 5 bases and J by 3 bases, with 11 bases between the two germline ends. The CDR3 runs to 13 residues. The CDR3 here is CASSRTLGYEQYF. CDR3 in DNA: TGTGCCAGCAGCCGGACACTGGGCTACGAGCAGTACTTC.

CDR3 loop: CASFYLLAGPYNEQFF. CDR3 DNA sequence: TGTGCCAGCTTTTACCTCCTAGCGGGCCCCTACAATGAGCAGTTCTTC. This rearrangement joins TRBV28 to TRBJ2-1, with 8 bases lining up with TRBD2. The germline CDR1 and CDR2 sequences are MDHEN and SYDVKM. This CDR3 spans 16 amino acids. V shed 8 bases and J 2 bases; nucleotides not matched to a gene: 11.

The chain recombines TRBV5-1 with TRBJ2-5; tentative D call: TRBD2 (6 bases). This CDR3 has 15 residues. V gave up 3 bases and J gave up 11 bases, with 23 bases separating them. CDR1 is SGHRS, CDR2 YFSETQ, per germline. The CDR3 nucleotides are TGCGCCAGCAGCTCAACCGGGTCAATCACGGGGGAGCAGTACTTC. Amino acid sequence: CASSSTGSITGEQYF.

The rearrangement joins TRBV7-6 to TRBJ2-7, with a possible D match to TRBD2 (6 bases). V was clipped by 5 bases and J by 6 bases, with 11 bases between them. CDR1 and CDR2 from the germline V gene are SGHVS and FNYEAQ. The CDR3 runs to 12 residues. The CDR3 is CASSPDGGEQYF. CDR3 nucleotides: TGTGCCAGCAGCCCAGACGGGGGCGAGCAGTACTTC.

Worth noting for this clone: The same CDR3 is also encoded by other DNA sequences in this sample. The genes are TRBV18 and TRBJ2-7; 13 bases are a match to TRBD2. There are 14 residues in the CDR3. From germline, CDR1 is KGHSH and CDR2 LQKENI. V was clipped by 3 bases and J by 4 bases; unmatched bases: 0. The DNA for the CDR3 is TGTGCCAGCTCACCGGGACTAGCGGGATACGAGCAGTACTTC. It encodes CASSPGLAGYEQYF. The full variable domain, its missing parts supplied by reference TRBV18 and TRBJ2-7, is NAGVMQNPRHLVRRRGQEARLRCSPMKGHSHVYWYRQLPEEGLKFMVYLQKENIIDESGMPKERFSAEFPKEGPSILRIQQVVRGDSAAYFCASSPGLAGYEQYFGPGTRLTVT.

The chain couples TRBV6-5 to TRBJ1-2; a weak D match, TRBD1 (5 bases). This CDR3 has 14 residues. CDR1 is MNHEY and CDR2 is SVGAGI in the germline V gene. V was shortened by 4 bases and J by 8 bases, with 17 bases between the two germline ends. The CDR3 nucleotides are TGTGCCAGCAGTTCCTTGAAGACAGCTGGCGGCTACACCTTC. It translates to CASSSLKTAGGYTF.

In this sample, this clone turned up a few times. The V call is TRBV7-8, the J call TRBJ2-6, with 8 bases lining up with TRBD1. This CDR3 comprises 18 residues. V was clipped by 1 base and J by 2 bases; unmatched bases: 7. In germline, CDR1 is SGHVS, CDR2 FQNEAQ. This chain's CDR3 is CASSLGQGLFTGANVLTF. The DNA of the CDR3 is TGTGCCAGCAGCTTAGGACAGGGGCTATTCACTGGGGCCAACGTCCTGACTTTC.

The CDR3 protein is CASSVAGGRDEQFF. Here the CDR3 DNA reads TGTGCCAGCAGCGTTGCAGGGGGCAGGGATGAGCAGTTCTTC. This chain uses TRBV9 with TRBJ2-1; 8 bases match TRBD1. CDR3 length: 14 residues. J was trimmed by 8 bases and V by 2 bases; bases with no gene match: 6. The V gene's germline CDR1 is SGDLS and CDR2 YYNGEE.

The CDR3 loop is CASSLDPGGDTQYF. The CDR3 region has the DNA TGTGCCAGCAGCTTAGACCCGGGTGGGGATACGCAGTATTTT. This chain uses TRBV7-6 with TRBJ2-3; D is unresolved. The V end was cut by 1 base, the J end by 6 bases, with 11 bases between. CDR1 is SGHVS and CDR2 is FNYEAQ in the germline V gene. CDR3 length: 14 amino acids.

This clone was detected a few times. The rearrangement uses TRBV12-1 and TRBJ2-1; whether TRBD2, the table's D call, matches the DNA was not checked. TRBV12-1 is listed as a pseudogene. This CDR3 has 15 residues. The CDR3 loop is CASTKFPSSYNEQFF. CDR3 DNA sequence: TGTGCCAGCACCAAATTCCCGAGCTCCTACAATGAGCAGTTCTTC.

This rearrangement joins TRBV28 to TRBJ1-3; unclear D gene. CDR3 length: 13 amino acids. The germline V and J ends were trimmed by 5 bases and 4 bases, with 9 bases remaining between them. Germline lookup yields CDR1 MDHEN and CDR2 SYDVKM. The CDR3 coding sequence is TGTGCCAGCAGTCCCCCCATGGGAAACACCATATATTTT. It specifies CASSPPMGNTIYF.

A few counts support this clone. The chain has TRBV30 and TRBJ2-5; 15 bases map to TRBD2. J was trimmed by 4 bases and V by 2 bases; bases with no gene match: 2. Germline assignment: CDR1 GTSNPN and CDR2 SVGIG (reference sequence). This CDR3 comprises 15 residues. CDR3 DNA sequence: TGTGCCTGGAGTCGGGGACTAGCGGGAGGAGAGACCCAGTACTTC. Its translation: CAWSRGLAGGETQYF.